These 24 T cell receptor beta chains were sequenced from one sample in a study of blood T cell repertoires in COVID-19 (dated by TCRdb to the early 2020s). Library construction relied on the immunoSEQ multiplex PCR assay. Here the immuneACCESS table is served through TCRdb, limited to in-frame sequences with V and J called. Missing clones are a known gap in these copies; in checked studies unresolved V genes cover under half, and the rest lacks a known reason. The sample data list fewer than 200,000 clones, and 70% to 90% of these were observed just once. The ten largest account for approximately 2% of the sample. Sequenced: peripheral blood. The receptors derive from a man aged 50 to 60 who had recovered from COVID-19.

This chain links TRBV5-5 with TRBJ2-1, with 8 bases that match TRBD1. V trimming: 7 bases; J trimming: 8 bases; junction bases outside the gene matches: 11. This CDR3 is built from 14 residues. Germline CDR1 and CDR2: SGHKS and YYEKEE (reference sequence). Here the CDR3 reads CASGQGTGWDEQFF. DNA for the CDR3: TGTGCCAGCGGTCAAGGGACAGGTTGGGATGAGCAGTTCTTC.

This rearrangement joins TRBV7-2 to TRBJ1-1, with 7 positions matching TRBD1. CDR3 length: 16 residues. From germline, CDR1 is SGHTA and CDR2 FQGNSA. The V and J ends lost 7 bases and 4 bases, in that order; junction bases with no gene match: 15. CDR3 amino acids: CASTDPRAAGGTEAFF. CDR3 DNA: TGTGCCAGCACGGATCCCCGTGCGGCAGGGGGCACTGAAGCTTTCTTT.

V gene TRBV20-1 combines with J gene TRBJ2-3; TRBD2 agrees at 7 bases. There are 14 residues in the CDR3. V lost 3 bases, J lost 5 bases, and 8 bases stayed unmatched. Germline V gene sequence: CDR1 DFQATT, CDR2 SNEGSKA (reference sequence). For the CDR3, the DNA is TGCAGTGCTAGTACTAGCGTAGCACAAGATACGCAGTATTTT. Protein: CSASTSVAQDTQYF.

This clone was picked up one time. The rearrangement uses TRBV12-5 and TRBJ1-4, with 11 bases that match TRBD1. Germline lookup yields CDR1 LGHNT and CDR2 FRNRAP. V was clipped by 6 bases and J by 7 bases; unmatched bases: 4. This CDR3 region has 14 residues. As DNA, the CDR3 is TGTGCTAGTGGGGCCGGGACAGGGGGTGAAAAACTGTTTTTT. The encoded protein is CASGAGTGGEKLFF.

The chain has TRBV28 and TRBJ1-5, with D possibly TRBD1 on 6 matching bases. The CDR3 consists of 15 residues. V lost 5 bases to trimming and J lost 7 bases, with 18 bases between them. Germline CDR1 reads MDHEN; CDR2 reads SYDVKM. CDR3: CASSPPPGGRQPQHF. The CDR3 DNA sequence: TGTGCCAGCAGTCCCCCTCCTGGGGGCCGGCAGCCCCAGCATTTT.

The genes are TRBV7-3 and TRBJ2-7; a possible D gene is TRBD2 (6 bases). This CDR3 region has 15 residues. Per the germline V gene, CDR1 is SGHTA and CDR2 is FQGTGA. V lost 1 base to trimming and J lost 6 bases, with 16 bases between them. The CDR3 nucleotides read TGTGCCAGCAGCTTAATCGGCCTAGCGTTGAGCGAGCAGTACTTC. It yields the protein CASSLIGLALSEQYF.

The CDR3 sequence: CASTFKWTSGRTEQFF. The DNA of the CDR3 is TGTGCCAGCACCTTCAAATGGACTAGCGGGAGGACTGAGCAGTTCTTC. This chain connects TRBV5-8 to TRBJ2-1; the match to TRBD2 covers 14 bases. The junction had 11 bases not matched to a gene; V was cut back by 6 bases and J by 9 bases. This CDR3 spans 16 amino acids. Germline CDR1 SGHTS, CDR2 YDEGEE.

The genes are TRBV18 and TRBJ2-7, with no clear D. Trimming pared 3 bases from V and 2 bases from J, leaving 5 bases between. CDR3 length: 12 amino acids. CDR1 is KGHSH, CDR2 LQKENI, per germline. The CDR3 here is CASSPDTYEQYF. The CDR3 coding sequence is TGTGCCAGCTCACCCGACACCTACGAGCAGTACTTC.

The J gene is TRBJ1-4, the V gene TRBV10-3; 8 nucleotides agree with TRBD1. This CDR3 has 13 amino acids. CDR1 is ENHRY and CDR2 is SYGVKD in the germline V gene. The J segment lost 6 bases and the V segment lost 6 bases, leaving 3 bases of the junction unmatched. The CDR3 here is CAISGTGDEKLFF. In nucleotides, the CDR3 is TGTGCCATCAGCGGGACAGGAGATGAAAAACTGTTTTTT.

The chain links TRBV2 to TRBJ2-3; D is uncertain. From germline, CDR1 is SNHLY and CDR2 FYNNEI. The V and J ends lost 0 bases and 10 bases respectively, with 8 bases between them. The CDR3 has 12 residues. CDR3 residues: CASSEARGAQYF. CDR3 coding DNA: TGTGCCAGCAGTGAAGCGCGTGGAGCGCAGTATTTT. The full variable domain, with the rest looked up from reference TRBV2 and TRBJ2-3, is EPEVTQTPSHQVTQMGQEVILRCVPISNHLYFYWYRQILGQKVEFLVSFYNNEISEKSEIFDDQFSVERPDGSNFTLKIRSTKLEDSAMYFCASSEARGAQYFGPGTRLTVL.

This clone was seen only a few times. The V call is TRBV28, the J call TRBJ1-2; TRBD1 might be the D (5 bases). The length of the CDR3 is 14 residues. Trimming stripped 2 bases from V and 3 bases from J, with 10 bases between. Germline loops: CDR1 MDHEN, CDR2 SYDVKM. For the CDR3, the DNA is TGTGCCAGCAGTTTAGTGATCAGGGACTATGGCTACACCTTC. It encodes CASSLVIRDYGYTF.

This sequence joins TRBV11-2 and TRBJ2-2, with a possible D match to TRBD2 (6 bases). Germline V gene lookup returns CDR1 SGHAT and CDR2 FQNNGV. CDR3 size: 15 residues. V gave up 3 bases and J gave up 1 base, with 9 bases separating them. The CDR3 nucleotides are TGTGCCAGCAGCTTTAGACTAGAGAACACCGGGGAGCTGTTTTTT. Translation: CASSFRLENTGELFF.

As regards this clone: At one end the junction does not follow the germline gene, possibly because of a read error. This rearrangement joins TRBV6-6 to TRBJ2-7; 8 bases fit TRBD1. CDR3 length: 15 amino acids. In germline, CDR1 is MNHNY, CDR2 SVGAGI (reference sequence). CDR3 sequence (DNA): TGTGCCAGCAGTCTCCGGACAGGGCCCTCCAACGAGCAGTACTTC. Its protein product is CASSLRTGPSNEQYF.

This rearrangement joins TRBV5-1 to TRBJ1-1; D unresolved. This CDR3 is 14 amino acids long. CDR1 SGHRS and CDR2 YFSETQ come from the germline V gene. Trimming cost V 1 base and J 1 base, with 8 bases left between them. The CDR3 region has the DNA TGCGCCAGCAGCTTGTTAGGAGGGAACACTGAAGCTTTCTTT. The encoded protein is CASSLLGGNTEAFF.

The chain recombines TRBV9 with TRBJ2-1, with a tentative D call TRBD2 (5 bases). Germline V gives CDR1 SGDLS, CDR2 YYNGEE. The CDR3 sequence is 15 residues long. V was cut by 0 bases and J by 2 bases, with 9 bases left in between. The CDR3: CASSVGGQPYNEQFF. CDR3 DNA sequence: TGTGCCAGCAGCGTAGGCGGGCAACCCTACAATGAGCAGTTCTTC.

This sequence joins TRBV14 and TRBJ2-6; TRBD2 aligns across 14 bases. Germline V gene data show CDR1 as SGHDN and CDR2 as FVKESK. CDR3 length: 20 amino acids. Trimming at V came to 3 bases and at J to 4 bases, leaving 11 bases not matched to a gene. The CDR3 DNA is TGTGCCAGCAGCCAGGGGTCAAGACTAGCGGGAGGGCGAGGGGCCAACGTCCTGACTTTC. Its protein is CASSQGSRLAGGRGANVLTF.

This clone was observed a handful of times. The CDR3 region is CASSIGTGHYNEQFF. The CDR3 DNA is TGTGCCAGCAGTATTGGGACAGGACACTACAATGAGCAGTTCTTC. The chain employs TRBV27 and TRBJ2-1, with 8 bases matching TRBD1. This CDR3 has 15 amino acids. Unmatched junction bases numbered 6, after V lost 5 bases and J lost 3 bases. Germline V lookup: CDR1 MNHEY, CDR2 SMNVEV (reference sequence).

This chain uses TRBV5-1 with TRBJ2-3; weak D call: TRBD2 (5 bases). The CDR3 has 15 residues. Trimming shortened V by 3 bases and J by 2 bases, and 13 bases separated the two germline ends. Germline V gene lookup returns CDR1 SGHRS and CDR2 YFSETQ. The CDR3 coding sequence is TGCGCCAGCAGCTATTTATCCGGGATCACAGATACGCAGTATTTT. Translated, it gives CASSYLSGITDTQYF.

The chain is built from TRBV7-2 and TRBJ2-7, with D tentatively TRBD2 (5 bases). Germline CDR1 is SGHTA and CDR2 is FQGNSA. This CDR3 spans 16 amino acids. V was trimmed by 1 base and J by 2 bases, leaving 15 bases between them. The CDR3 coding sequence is TGTGCCAGCAGCTTAGGAGAGGCAGGAGGACCCTACGAGCAGTACTTC. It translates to CASSLGEAGGPYEQYF.

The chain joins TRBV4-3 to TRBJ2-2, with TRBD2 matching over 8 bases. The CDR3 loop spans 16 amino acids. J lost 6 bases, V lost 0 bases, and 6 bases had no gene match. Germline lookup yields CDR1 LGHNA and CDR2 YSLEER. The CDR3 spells CASSQEGLEGPGELFF. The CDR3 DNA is TGCGCCAGCAGCCAAGAGGGACTAGAGGGACCCGGGGAGCTGTTTTTT.

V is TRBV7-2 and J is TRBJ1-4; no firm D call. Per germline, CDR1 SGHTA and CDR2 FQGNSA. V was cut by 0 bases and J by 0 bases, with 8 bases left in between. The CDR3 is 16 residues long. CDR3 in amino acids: CASSLALGATNEKLFF. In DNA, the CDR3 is TGTGCCAGCAGCTTAGCGCTCGGGGCAACTAATGAAAAACTGTTTTTT.

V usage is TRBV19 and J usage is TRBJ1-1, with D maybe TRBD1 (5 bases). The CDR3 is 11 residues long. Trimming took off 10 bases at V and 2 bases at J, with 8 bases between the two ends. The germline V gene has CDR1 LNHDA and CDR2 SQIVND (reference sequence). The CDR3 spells CATQGNTEAFF. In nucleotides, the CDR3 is TGTGCCACCCAGGGTAACACTGAAGCTTTCTTT.

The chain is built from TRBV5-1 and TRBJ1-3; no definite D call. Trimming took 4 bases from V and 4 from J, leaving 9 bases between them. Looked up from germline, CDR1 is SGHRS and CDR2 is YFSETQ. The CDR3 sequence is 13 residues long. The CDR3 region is CASSEGGGNTIYF. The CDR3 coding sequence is TGCGCCAGCAGCGAGGGAGGGGGAAACACCATATATTTT.

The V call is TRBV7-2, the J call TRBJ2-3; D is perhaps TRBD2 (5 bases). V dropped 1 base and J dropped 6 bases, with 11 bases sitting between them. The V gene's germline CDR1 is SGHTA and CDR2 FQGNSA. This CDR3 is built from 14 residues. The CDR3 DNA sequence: TGTGCCAGCAGCTTAGGGCGGGCCTCCGATACGCAGTATTTT. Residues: CASSLGRASDTQYF.